Listed below are T cell receptor beta chains from one sample, sequenced in a study of control samples from healthy donors and cancer patients. Here immunoSEQ multiplex PCR was the method, and the copy in TCRdb shows in-frame clones only, minus some. The table has over 75,000 clones, 90% to 95% seen once. Sequencing was done on a sample of blood. Source of these receptors: a man aged 25-45 years in good health. CDR3s include the opening cysteine and the closing phenylalanine or tryptophan. D genes are given only for firm matches. Clone sizes are given selectively: once, few, many, or a class where the clone is expanded.

cdr3_aa: CAISLNGQKETQYF
cdr3_nt: TGTGCCATCAGTTTAAATGGACAGAAAGAGACCCAGTACTTC
j_call: TRBJ2-5
v_call: TRBV10-3
clone_size: .
d_call: .

cdr3_aa: CASSLTRGNEQFF
cdr3_nt: TGTGCCAGCAGCTTAACTAGAGGCAATGAGCAGTTCTTC
j_call: TRBJ2-1
v_call: TRBV6-2/TRBV6-3
clone_size: .
d_call: .

cdr3_aa: CASNRMVGQGNYGYTF
cdr3_nt: TGTGCCAGTAATAGAATGGTCGGACAGGGGAACTATGGCTACACCTTC
j_call: TRBJ1-2
v_call: TRBV19
clone_size: .
d_call: TRBD1

cdr3_aa: CASSPDVNYEQYF
cdr3_nt: TGTGCCAGCAGCCCGGACGTAAACTACGAGCAGTACTTC
j_call: TRBJ2-7
v_call: TRBV5-5
clone_size: .
d_call: .

cdr3_aa: CASSQGTGSNEQFF
cdr3_nt: TGCGCCAGCAGCCAAGGGACAGGGAGCAATGAGCAGTTCTTC
j_call: TRBJ2-1
v_call: TRBV4-1
clone_size: .
d_call: TRBD1

cdr3_aa: CASSGLAGTAYNEQFF
cdr3_nt: TGTGCCAGCAGCGGACTAGCGGGAACGGCCTACAATGAGCAGTTCTTC
j_call: TRBJ2-1
v_call: TRBV2
clone_size: .
d_call: TRBD2

cdr3_aa: CASSAQPLWTGGSTDTQYF
cdr3_nt: TGTGCCAGCAGCGCGCAACCCCTTTGGACAGGGGGAAGCACAGATACGCAGTATTTT
j_call: TRBJ2-3
v_call: TRBV7-8
clone_size: few
d_call: TRBD1

cdr3_aa: CASSKDNEQFF
cdr3_nt: TGTGCCAGCAGCAAGGACAATGAGCAGTTCTTC
j_call: TRBJ2-1
v_call: TRBV11-3
clone_size: .
d_call: .

cdr3_aa: CSVEDRGSLSYEQYF
cdr3_nt: TGCAGCGTTGAAGATCGCGGCAGCCTTAGCTACGAGCAGTACTTC
j_call: TRBJ2-7
v_call: TRBV29-1
clone_size: .
d_call: .

cdr3_aa: CASIKPGCFYGYTF
cdr3_nt: TGCGCCAGCATTAAACCGGGGTGCTTCTATGGCTACACCTTC
j_call: TRBJ1-2
v_call: TRBV10-1
clone_size: .
d_call: .

cdr3_aa: CATSRGQGALPNEKLFF
cdr3_nt: TGTGCCACCAGCAGGGGCCAGGGGGCACTCCCTAATGAAAAACTGTTTTTT
j_call: TRBJ1-4
v_call: TRBV15
clone_size: .
d_call: TRBD1

cdr3_aa: CASSYSKGQGWTEAFF
cdr3_nt: TGTGCCAGCAGTTACTCGAAGGGACAGGGGTGGACTGAAGCTTTCTTT
j_call: TRBJ1-1
v_call: TRBV6-5
clone_size: .
d_call: TRBD1

cdr3_aa: CAWSRDRQNEKLFF
cdr3_nt: TGTGCCTGGAGCCGGGACAGACAGAATGAAAAACTGTTTTTT
j_call: TRBJ1-4
v_call: TRBV30
clone_size: .
d_call: TRBD1

cdr3_aa: CASSPRTGMGYEQYF
cdr3_nt: TGCGCCAGCAGCCCGAGGACAGGGATGGGCTACGAGCAGTACTTC
j_call: TRBJ2-7
v_call: TRBV5-1
clone_size: .
d_call: TRBD1

cdr3_aa: CSVEAAGDSNYGYTF
cdr3_nt: TGCAGCGTTGAGGCGGCAGGGGATTCTAACTATGGCTACACCTTC
j_call: TRBJ1-2
v_call: TRBV29-1
clone_size: .
d_call: .

cdr3_aa: CASSRTSGGPDEQFF
cdr3_nt: TGTGCCAGCAGCCGGACTAGCGGGGGGCCCGATGAGCAGTTCTTC
j_call: TRBJ2-1
v_call: TRBV4-2
clone_size: .
d_call: TRBD2

cdr3_aa: CATKEVSSRGYEQYF
cdr3_nt: TGTGCCACGAAGGAGGTGAGCAGCCGGGGGTACGAGCAGTACTTC
j_call: TRBJ2-7
v_call: TRBV24-1
clone_size: .
d_call: .

cdr3_aa: CASSQTGTGGYEQYF
cdr3_nt: TGTGCCAGCAGCCAGACCGGGACAGGGGGTTACGAGCAGTACTTC
j_call: TRBJ2-7
v_call: TRBV3-1/TRBV3-2
clone_size: .
d_call: TRBD1

cdr3_aa: CASSISTREREKLFF
cdr3_nt: TGTGCCAGTAGTATTTCTACGCGGGAGCGTGAAAAACTGTTTTTT
j_call: TRBJ1-4
v_call: TRBV19
clone_size: .
d_call: .

cdr3_aa: CASSLGSFSSTDTQYF
cdr3_nt: TGTGCCAGCAGTTTGGGGTCATTTTCTAGCACAGATACGCAGTATTTT
j_call: TRBJ2-3
v_call: TRBV27
clone_size: .
d_call: .

cdr3_aa: CASSIKPDSPLHF
cdr3_nt: TGTGCCAGTAGTATTAAACCGGATTCACCCCTCCACTTT
j_call: TRBJ1-6
v_call: TRBV19
clone_size: .
d_call: .

cdr3_aa: CASSQAGNLAKNIQYF
cdr3_nt: TGTGCCAGCAGCCAAGCCGGGAACTTAGCCAAAAACATTCAGTACTTC
j_call: TRBJ2-4
v_call: TRBV3-1/TRBV3-2
clone_size: .
d_call: .